A single sample is the source of the 7 T cell receptor beta chains below, sequenced in a study of blood T cells in healthy people across ages. Primers used in a second PCR of roughly 6 to 11 cycles were a sample-barcoded 5' primer and a J-beta primer mix. TCRdb redid the calling of the 5' RACE reads with MiXCR, one entry per CDR3 protein. The repertoire includes 1.8 million or so distinct CDR3 sequences, about 39% of them detected once, and under 30% sits in the top ten. Material for sequencing was blood. These receptors originate from a human donor in good health.

The J gene is TRBJ1-2, the V gene TRBV7-8; the D gene is possibly TRBD1 (5 bases). Germline V CDR1 and CDR2: SGHVS, FQNEAQ. V lost 5 bases and J lost 2, with 15 bases in between. The CDR3 contains 15 residues. As DNA, the CDR3 is TGTGCCAGCAGCCTTACACACCGGGGGAACTATGGCTACACCTTC. Encoded protein: CASSLTHRGNYGYTF.

The CDR3 sequence: CASSLDGQGAFEQYF. The CDR3 bases are TGCGCCAGCAGCTTAGATGGACAGGGGGCTTTCGAGCAGTACTTC. This chain links TRBV5-1 with TRBJ2-7; 11 bases map to TRBD1. CDR1 is SGHRS, CDR2 YFSETQ, per germline. The CDR3 totals 15 residues. V lost 2 bases and J lost 6; bases outside the gene matches: 7.

This chain connects TRBV7-9 to TRBJ2-7, with D tentatively TRBD1 or TRBD2 (5 bases each). The V end lost 5 bases, the J end lost 3 bases, and 17 bases lay between the germline ends. The germline gives CDR1 SEHNR, CDR2 FQNEAQ (reference sequence). This CDR3 has 15 amino acids. The CDR3 sequence is CASSPFPGRGYEQYF. The CDR3 DNA follows: TGTGCCAGCAGCCCATTCCCGGGGCGAGGCTACGAGCAGTACTTC.

The genes are TRBV5-1 and TRBJ1-2; 8 nucleotides line up with TRBD1. Per germline, CDR1 SGHRS and CDR2 YFSETQ. V lost 5 bases to trimming and J lost 8 bases; unmatched junction nucleotides: 8. The CDR3 sequence is 13 residues long. CDR3: CASRFMTGEGYTF. CDR3 sequence (DNA): TGCGCCAGCAGATTCATGACAGGGGAGGGCTACACCTTC.

This clonotype was found many times. The chain combines TRBV6-5 with TRBJ2-5; a possible D gene is TRBD1 (6 bases). Trimming shortened V by 6 bases and J by 4 bases, and 15 bases separated the two germline ends. CDR3 length: 14 residues. CDR1 MNHEY and CDR2 SVGAGI come from the germline V gene. For the CDR3, the DNA is TGTGCCAGCAGACGGGACACCATGGGAGAGACCCAGTACTTC. Translated: CASRRDTMGETQYF.

This clonotype was detected a few times. The V and J genes are TRBV7-3 and TRBJ2-5, with 9 bases that match TRBD1. Trimming cost V 5 bases and J 1 base; bases outside gene matches: 11. This CDR3 has 17 amino acids. Germline-derived CDR1 and CDR2 are SGHTA and FQGTGA. In DNA, the CDR3 is TGTGCCAGCAGCCCCTGGGGACCGGGACAGGGCCAAGAGACCCAGTACTTC. Translation gives CASSPWGPGQGQETQYF.

This clonotype was recorded a few times. This rearrangement joins TRBV7-9 to TRBJ2-7, with 7 bases aligning to TRBD1. J was trimmed by 0 bases and V by 10 bases; bases with no gene match: 18. The length of the CDR3 is 17 residues. Germline V CDR1 and CDR2: SEHNR, FQNEAQ (reference sequence). The CDR3 coding sequence is TGTGCCATCAATGTCCCCGGGGTCCGGGACAGCTCCTACGAGCAGTACTTC. This codes for CAINVPGVRDSSYEQYF. Based on the CDR3 plus reference TRBV7-9 and TRBJ2-7, the full variable domain is DTGVSQNPRHKITKRGQNVTFRCDPISEHNRLYWYRQTLGQGPEFLTYFQNEAQLEKSRLLSDRFSAERPKGSFSTLEIQRTEQGDSAMYLCAINVPGVRDSSYEQYFGPGTRLTVT.